This TCR beta chain originates from a study of identical twins. Unmatched junction bases numbered 0, after V lost 0 bases and J lost 2 bases. The CDR3 spans 15 residues. CDR1 is KGHSH, CDR2 LQKENI, per germline. TCRdb itself ran the 5' RACE reads through MiXCR, one entry per CDR3 protein. The data contain 1.5 million to 2 million distinct CDR3 sequences, about 30% of them singletons. This clonotype was recorded at least ten times. The sequenced sample consisted of cord blood. The chain recombines TRBV18 with TRBJ1-5, with TRBD1 matching over 8 bases. This sequence was found in a newborn girl in good health. CDR3 sequence (DNA): TGTGCCAGCTCACCACCGGGACAGGGCAATCAGCCCCAGCATTTT. Protein sequence: CASSPPGQGNQPQHF.